A selection of T cell receptor beta chains follows, all from one sample in a study of OX40 agonist ivuxolimab in advanced cancers. Profiling relied on immunoSEQ multiplex PCR, and the TCRdb table lists in-frame clones only, not all of them. The sample holds approximately 130,000 clones, approximately 94% seen once. This specimen consisted of CD4+ or CD8+ T cells sorted from blood, obtained in a trial of the OX40 agonist ivuxolimab. Receptors were obtained from an adult with an advanced solid tumor such as melanoma, head and neck, liver or kidney cancer. CDR3s include the opening cysteine and the closing phenylalanine or tryptophan. The size field is filled for only some rows; it gives once, few, many or a size class.

- | TRBV6-1 | CASSEARGAGAFF
- | TRBV6-6 | CASRAANYGYTF
- | TRBV28 | CASTSGVHYGYTF
- | TRBV11-3 | CASSLVGHEQFF
- | TRBV9 | CASSPRQTRSSYEQYF
- | TRBV9 | CASSTTDVERPYEQYF
- | TRBV6-6 | CASSPEGYGYTF
- | TRBV4-3 | CASSQALSTDTQYF
- | TRBV28 | CASNIQGPYGYTF
- | TRBV19 | CASNEGQGPDTQYF
- | TRBV10-3 | CAISSGGAGDTQYF
- | TRBV7-2 | CASTRDSFTDTQYF
- | TRBV25-1 | CASSGRGGTEAFF
- | TRBV28 | CASRGGLGYGYTF
- | TRBV10-1 | CASRPGTGGGTDTQYF
- | TRBV6-5 | CASSYSYRGSGTEAFF
- | TRBV28 | CASSLGTSVTNEQFF
once | TRBV29-1 | CSVEREEGTQYF
- | TRBV14 | CASNGQNTGELFF
- | TRBV2 | CASSLKPTGLNQPQHF
- | TRBV5-1 | CASSEGSPGNTIYF
- | TRBV18 | CASSPGTSGVQETQYF
- | TRBV27 | CASSSRPMSSYEQYF
- | TRBV9 | CASSVDGRTETQYF
- | TRBV4-2 | CASSQDEYGTVEQFF
- | TRBV29-1 | CSVDTGTSGTETQYF
few | TRBV11-2 | CASSLFLQGANYEQYF
- | TRBV18 | CASSPGAGGNYGYTF
- | TRBV11-3 | CASSLDGGLSYEQYF
- | TRBV11-2 | CASSLSGAGTEAFF
- | TRBV28 | CASSAPPHDRANTDTQYF
- | TRBV5-6 | CASSLNRQPQHF
- | TRBV6-6 | CASTRTGVGTEAFF
- | TRBV7-6 | CASSRYSGGTSYEQYF
- | TRBV30 | CAWSEGTRRAGELFF
- | TRBV25-1 | CASSGGAHSGSATGELFF
once | TRBV6-6 | CASSFGTGAYEQYF
- | TRBV2 | CASWPGQGSDEQYF